One T cell receptor (beta chain) is described in this entry. The antigen remains unidentified. This record belongs to a study of shared clonotypes between healthy human individuals. Study conclusions and caveats: The genetic and exposure-history diversity represented was limited by few donors.

Healthy adults negative for HIV, lacking recent acute infections or vaccinations, served as donors. Naive CD4+ cells were CD45RA-selected; the remaining cells were memory. TCRdb's copy holds only in-frame clones and misses some; the assay was immunoSEQ multiplex PCR. The sample shows hundreds of thousands of clones, approximately 73% of them seen only once. CDR3 length equals 19 residues. V was clipped by 1 base and J by 1 base; unmatched bases: 6. CDR1 and CDR2 from the germline V gene are SGHDN and FVKESK. The genes are TRBV14 and TRBJ2-3; 15 positions match TRBD2. This clonotype was obtained from a woman under 40 in good health. Source material: memory CD4+ T cells sorted from blood. Subset meaning: CD45RA-negative fraction. Here the CDR3 reads CASSQVWGLAGGGTDTQYF. CDR3 bases: TGTGCCAGCAGCCAAGTCTGGGGACTAGCGGGAGGAGGCACAGATACGCAGTATTTT.